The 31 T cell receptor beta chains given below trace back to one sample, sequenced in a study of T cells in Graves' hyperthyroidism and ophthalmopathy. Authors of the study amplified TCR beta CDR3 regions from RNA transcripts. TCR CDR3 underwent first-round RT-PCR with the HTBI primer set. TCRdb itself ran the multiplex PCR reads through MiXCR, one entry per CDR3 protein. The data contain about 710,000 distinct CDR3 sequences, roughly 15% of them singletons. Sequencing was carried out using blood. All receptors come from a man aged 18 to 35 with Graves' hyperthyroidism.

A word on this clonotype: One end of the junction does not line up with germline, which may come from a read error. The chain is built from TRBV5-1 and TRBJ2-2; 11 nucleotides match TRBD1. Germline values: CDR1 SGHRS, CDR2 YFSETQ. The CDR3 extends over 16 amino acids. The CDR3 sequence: CASSPRTGGATGELFF. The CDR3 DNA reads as TGTGCCAGCAGCCCCCGGACAGGGGGCGCAACCGGGGAGCTGTTTTTT.

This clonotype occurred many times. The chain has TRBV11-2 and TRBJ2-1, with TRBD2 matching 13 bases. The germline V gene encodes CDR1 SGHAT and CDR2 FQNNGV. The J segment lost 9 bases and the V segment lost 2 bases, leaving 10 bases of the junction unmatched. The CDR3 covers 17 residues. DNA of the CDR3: TGTGCCAGCAGCTTAACTAGCGGGAGGGGAGTACTCGGTGAGCAGTTCTTC. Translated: CASSLTSGRGVLGEQFF.

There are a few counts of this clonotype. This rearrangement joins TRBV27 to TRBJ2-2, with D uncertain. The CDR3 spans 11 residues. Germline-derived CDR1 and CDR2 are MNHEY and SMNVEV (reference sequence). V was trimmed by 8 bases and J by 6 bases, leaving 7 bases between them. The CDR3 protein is CASGVAGELFF. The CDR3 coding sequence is TGTGCCAGCGGAGTGGCCGGGGAGCTGTTTTTT.

The CDR3 protein is CASSSQGSQPQHF. The CDR3 DNA reads as TGTGCCAGCAGCTCACAGGGTTCTCAGCCCCAGCATTTT. The chain carries TRBV5-8 and TRBJ1-5; tentative D call: TRBD1 (6 bases). This CDR3 region has 13 residues. Germline V gene lookup returns CDR1 SGHTS and CDR2 YDEGEE. Trimming shortened V by 3 bases and J by 6 bases, and 10 bases separated the two germline ends. Using reference TRBV5-8 and TRBJ1-5 for the parts outside the CDR3, the full variable domain is EAGVTQSPTHLIKTRGQQATLRCSPISGHTSVYWYQQALGLGLQFLLWYDEGEERNRGNFPPRFSGRQFPNYSSELNVNALELEDSALYLCASSSQGSQPQHFGDGTRLSIL.

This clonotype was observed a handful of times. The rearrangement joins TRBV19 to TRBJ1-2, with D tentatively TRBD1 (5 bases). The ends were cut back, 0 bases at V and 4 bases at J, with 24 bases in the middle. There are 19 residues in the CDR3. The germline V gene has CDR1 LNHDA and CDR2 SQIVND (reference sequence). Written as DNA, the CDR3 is TGTGCCAGTAGTATAGATCTGGAGTATCCGGGGCTATACGGCTATGGCTACACCTTC. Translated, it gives CASSIDLEYPGLYGYGYTF.

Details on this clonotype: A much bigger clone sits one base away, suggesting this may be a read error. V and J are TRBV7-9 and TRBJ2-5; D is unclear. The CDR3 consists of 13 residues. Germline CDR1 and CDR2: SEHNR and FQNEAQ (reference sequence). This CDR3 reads CACSLFTRETQYF. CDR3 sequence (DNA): TGTGCCTGCAGCTTGTTTACTCGAGAGACCCAGTACTTC.

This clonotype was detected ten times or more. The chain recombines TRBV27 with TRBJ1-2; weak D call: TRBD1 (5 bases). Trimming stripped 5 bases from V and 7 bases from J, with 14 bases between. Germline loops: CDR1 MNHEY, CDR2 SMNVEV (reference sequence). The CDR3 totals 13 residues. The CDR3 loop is CASSPRGGSGYTF. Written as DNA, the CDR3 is TGTGCCAGCAGTCCCCGGGGGGGAAGTGGCTACACCTTC.

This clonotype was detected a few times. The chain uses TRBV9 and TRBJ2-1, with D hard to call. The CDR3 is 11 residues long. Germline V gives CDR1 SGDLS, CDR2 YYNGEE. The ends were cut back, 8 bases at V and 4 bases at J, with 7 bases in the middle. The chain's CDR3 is CASGQYNEQFF. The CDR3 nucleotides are TGTGCCAGTGGCCAGTACAATGAGCAGTTCTTC.

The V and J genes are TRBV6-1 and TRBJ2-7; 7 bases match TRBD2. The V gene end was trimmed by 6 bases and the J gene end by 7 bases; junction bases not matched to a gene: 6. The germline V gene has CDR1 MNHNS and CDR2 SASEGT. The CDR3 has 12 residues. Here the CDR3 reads CASSHDGREQYF. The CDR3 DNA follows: TGTGCCAGCAGCCACGACGGGAGGGAGCAGTACTTC.

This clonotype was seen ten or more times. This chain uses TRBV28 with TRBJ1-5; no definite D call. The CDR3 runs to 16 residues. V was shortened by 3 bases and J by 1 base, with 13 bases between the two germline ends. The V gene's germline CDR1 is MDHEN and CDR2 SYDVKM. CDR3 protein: CASSLDLAASNQPQHF. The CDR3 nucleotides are TGTGCCAGCAGTTTGGATTTGGCGGCCAGCAATCAGCCCCAGCATTTT.

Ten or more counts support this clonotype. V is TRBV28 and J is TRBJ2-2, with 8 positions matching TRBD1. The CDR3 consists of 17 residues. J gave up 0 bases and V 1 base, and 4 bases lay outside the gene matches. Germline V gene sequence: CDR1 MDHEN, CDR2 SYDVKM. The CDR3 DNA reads TGTGCCAGCAGTTTATCGACAGGGGCGTCGAACACCGGGGAGCTGTTTTTT. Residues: CASSLSTGASNTGELFF.

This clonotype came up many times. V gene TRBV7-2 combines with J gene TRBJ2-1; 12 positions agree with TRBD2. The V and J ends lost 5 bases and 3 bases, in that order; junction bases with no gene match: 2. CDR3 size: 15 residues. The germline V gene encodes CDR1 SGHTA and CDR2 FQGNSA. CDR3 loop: CASSRGLAGYNEQFF. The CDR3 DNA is TGTGCCAGCAGCAGGGGACTAGCGGGCTACAATGAGCAGTTCTTC.

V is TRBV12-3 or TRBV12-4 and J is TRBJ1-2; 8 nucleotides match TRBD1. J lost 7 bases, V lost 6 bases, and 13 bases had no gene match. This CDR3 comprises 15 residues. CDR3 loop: CASRLAGTGGGGYTF. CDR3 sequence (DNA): TGTGCCAGCAGACTAGCGGGCACAGGGGGTGGTGGCTACACCTTC.

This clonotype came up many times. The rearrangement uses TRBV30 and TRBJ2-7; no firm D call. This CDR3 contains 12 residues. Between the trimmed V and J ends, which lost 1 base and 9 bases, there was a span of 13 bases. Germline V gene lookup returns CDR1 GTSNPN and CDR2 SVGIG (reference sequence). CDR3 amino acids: CAWSGIGTWQYF. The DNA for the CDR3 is TGTGCCTGGAGTGGAATAGGTACCTGGCAGTACTTC.

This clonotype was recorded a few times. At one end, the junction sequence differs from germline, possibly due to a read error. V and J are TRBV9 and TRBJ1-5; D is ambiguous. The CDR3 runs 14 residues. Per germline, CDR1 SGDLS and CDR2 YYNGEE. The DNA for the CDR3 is TGCGCCAGCAGTGAGTCGGCACAGAATCAGCCCCAGCATTTT. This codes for CASSESAQNQPQHF.

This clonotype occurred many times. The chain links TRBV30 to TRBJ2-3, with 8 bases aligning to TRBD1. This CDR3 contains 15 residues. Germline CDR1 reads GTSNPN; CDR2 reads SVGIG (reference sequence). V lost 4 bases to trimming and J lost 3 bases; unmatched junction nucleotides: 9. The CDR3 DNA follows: TGTGCCTGGACAACCGGGACAGGTTGGACAGATACGCAGTATTTT. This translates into CAWTTGTGWTDTQYF.

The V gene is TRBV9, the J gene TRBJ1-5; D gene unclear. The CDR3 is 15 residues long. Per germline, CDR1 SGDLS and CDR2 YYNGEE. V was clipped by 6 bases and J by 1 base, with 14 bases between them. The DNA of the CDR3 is TGTGCCAGCACCCCGGGATCGAACAGCAATCAGCCCCAGCATTTT. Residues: CASTPGSNSNQPQHF.

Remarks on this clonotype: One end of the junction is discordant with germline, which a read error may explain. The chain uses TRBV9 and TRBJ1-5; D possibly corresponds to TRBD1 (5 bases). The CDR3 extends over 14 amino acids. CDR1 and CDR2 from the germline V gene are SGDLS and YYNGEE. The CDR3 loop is CATSFGATGQPQHF. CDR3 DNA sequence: TGTGCCACCAGCTTTGGGGCAACCGGGCAGCCCCAGCATTTT.

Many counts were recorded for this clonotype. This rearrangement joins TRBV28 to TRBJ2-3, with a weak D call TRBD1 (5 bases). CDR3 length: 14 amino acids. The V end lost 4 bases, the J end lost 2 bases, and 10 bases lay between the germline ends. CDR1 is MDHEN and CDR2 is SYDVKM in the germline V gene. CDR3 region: CASSSDSNTDTQYF. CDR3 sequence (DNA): TGTGCCAGCAGTTCCGACAGCAACACAGATACGCAGTATTTT.

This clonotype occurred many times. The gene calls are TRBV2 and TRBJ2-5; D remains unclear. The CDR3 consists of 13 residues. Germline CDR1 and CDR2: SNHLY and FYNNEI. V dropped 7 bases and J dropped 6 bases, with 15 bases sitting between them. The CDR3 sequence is CASTYDGGKTQYF. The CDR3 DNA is TGTGCCAGCACTTACGACGGCGGAAAGACCCAGTACTTC.

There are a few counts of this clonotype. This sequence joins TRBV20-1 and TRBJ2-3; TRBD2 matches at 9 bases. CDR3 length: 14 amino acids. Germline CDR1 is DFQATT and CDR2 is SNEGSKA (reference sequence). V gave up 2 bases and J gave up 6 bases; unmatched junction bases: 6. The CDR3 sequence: CSARSSGKGDTQYF. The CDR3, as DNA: TGCAGTGCTAGATCTAGCGGGAAGGGGGATACGCAGTATTTT.

The CDR3 nucleotides read TGTGCCATCTCTACGCGCGGGCAGGAGGAGACCCAGTACTTC. It translates to CAISTRGQEETQYF. The rearrangement joins TRBV10-3 to TRBJ2-5; D may be TRBD2 (5 bases). Germline CDR1 reads ENHRY; CDR2 reads SYGVKD. CDR3 length: 14 residues. V lost 8 bases, J lost 5 bases, and 18 bases lay in between.

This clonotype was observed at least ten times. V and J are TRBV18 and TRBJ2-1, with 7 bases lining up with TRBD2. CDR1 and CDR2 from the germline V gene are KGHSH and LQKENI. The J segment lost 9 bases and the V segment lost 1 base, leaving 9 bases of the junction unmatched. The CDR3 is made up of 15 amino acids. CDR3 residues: CASSPQLAEVGEQFF. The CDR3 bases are TGTGCCAGCTCACCACAGCTAGCGGAAGTGGGTGAGCAGTTCTTC.

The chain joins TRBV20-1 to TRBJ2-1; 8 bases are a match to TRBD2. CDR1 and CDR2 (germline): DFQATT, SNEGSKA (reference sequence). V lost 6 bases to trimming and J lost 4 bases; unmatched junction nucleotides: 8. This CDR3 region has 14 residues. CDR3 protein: CSASLSGSYNEQFF. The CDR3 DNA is TGCAGTGCGTCGCTAAGCGGGAGTTACAATGAGCAGTTCTTC.

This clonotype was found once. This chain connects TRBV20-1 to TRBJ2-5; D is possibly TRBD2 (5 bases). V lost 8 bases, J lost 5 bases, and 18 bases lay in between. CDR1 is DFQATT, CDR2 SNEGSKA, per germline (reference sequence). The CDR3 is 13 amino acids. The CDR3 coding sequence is TGCAGTCAAATGTCGGGCCGGAGGGAGACCCAGTACTTC. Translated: CSQMSGRRETQYF.

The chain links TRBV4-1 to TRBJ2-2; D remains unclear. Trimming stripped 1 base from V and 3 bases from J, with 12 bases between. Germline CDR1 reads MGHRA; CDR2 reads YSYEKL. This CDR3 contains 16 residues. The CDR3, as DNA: TGCGCCAGCAGCCAAGTACCACGGCGGTACACCGGGGAGCTGTTTTTT. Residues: CASSQVPRRYTGELFF.

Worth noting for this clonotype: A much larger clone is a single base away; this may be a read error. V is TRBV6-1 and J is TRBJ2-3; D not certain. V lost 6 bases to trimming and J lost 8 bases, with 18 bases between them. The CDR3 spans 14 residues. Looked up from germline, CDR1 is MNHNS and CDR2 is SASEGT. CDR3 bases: TGTGCCAGCAGCCCAATACCCCGGGTGGGTACGCAGTATTTT. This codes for CASSPIPRVGTQYF.

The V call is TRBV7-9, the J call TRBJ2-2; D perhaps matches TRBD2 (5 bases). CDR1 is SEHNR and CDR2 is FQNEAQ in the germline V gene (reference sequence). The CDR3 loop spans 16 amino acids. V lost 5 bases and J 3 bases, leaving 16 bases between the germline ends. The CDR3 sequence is CASSRGPKGYTGELFF. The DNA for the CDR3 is TGTGCCAGCAGCCGCGGGCCCAAGGGATACACCGGGGAGCTGTTTTTT.

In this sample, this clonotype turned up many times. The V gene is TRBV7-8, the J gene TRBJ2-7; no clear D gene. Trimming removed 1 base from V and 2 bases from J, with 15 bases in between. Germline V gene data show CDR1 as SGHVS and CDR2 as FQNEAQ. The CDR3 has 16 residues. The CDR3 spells CASSLVERDQTYEQYF. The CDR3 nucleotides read TGTGCCAGCAGCTTAGTTGAAAGAGACCAAACCTACGAGCAGTACTTC.

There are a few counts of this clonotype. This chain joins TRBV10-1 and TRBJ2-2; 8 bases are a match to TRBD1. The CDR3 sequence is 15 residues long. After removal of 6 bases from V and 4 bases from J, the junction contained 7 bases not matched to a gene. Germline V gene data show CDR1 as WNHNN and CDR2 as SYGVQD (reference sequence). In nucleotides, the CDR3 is TGCGCCAGCAGCGACCAGGGGGCTGTCACCGGGGAGCTGTTTTTT. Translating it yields CASSDQGAVTGELFF.

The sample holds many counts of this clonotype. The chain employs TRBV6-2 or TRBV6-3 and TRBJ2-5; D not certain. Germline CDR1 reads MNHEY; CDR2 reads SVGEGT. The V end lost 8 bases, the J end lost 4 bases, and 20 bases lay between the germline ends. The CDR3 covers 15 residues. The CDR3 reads CASSTPTGYGETQYF. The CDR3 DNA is TGTGCCAGCTCAACCCCGACGGGCTACGGAGAGACCCAGTACTTC.